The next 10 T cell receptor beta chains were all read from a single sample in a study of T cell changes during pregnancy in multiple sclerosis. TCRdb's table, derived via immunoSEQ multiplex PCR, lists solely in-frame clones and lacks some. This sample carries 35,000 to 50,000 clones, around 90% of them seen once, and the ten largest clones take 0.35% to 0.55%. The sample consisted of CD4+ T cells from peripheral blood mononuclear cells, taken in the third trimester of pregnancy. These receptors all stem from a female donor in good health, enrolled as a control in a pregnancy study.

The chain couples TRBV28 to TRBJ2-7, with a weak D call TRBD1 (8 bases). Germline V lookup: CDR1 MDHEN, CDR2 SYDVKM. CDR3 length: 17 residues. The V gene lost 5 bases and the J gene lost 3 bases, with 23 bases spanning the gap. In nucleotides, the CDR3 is TGTGCCAGCAGTAGCCCTCTTGGGACAGGCGGGGGCTACGAGCAGTACTTC. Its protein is CASSSPLGTGGGYEQYF.

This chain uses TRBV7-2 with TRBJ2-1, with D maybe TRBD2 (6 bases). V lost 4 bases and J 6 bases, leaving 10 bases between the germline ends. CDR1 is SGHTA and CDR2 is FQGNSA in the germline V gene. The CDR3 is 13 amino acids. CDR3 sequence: CASSSRDSNEQFF. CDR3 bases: TGTGCCAGCAGCTCCCGGGACTCCAATGAGCAGTTCTTC.

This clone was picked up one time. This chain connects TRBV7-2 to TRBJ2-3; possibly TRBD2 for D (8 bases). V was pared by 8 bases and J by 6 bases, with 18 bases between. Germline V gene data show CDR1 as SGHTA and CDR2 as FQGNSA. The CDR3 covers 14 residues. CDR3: CASGGGGGSDTQYF. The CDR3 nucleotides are TGTGCCAGCGGAGGGGGCGGGGGGTCCGATACGCAGTATTTT.

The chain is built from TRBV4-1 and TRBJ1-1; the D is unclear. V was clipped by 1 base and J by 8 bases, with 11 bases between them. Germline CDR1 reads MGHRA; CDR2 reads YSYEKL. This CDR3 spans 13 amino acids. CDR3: CASSQGREAEAFF. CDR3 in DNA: TGCGCCAGCAGCCAAGGGAGGGAGGCAGAAGCTTTCTTT.

CDR3 loop: CASSFGTSGYNEQFF. Here the CDR3 DNA reads TGTGCCAGCAGCTTCGGGACTAGTGGCTACAATGAGCAGTTCTTC. The rearrangement uses TRBV5-4 and TRBJ2-1, with 8 bases fitting TRBD2. The CDR3 contains 15 residues. CDR1 and CDR2 from the germline V gene are SGHNT and YYREEE (reference sequence). Germline trimming cut 2 bases from V and 3 bases from J; bases unmatched to any gene: 4. Supplemented by reference TRBV5-4 and TRBJ2-1, the full variable domain reads ETGVTQSPTHLIKTRGQQVTLRCSSQSGHNTVSWYQQALGQGPQFIFQYYREEENGRGNFPPRFSGLQFPNYSSELNVNALELDDSALYLCASSFGTSGYNEQFFGPGTRLTVL.

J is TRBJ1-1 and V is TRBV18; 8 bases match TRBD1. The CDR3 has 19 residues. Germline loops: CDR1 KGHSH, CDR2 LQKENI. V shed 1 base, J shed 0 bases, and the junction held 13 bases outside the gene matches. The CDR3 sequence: CASSPRARVTGGMNTEAFF. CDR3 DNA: TGTGCCAGCTCACCACGGGCACGGGTAACAGGGGGTATGAACACTGAAGCTTTCTTT.

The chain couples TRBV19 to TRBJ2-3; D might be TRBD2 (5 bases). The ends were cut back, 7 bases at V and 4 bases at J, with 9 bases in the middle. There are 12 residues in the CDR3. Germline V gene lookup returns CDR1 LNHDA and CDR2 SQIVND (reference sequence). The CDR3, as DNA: TGTGCCAGTACGGGGTATGCAGATACGCAGTATTTT. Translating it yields CASTGYADTQYF.

This CDR3 is CASSFDTGPADTQYF. CDR3 nucleotide sequence: TGTGCCAGCAGCTTCGATACAGGACCGGCAGATACGCAGTATTTT. The V and J genes are TRBV5-4 and TRBJ2-3; possible D gene TRBD1, 5 bases. Trimming shortened V by 2 bases and J by 4 bases, and 14 bases separated the two germline ends. The CDR3 covers 15 residues. Per germline, CDR1 SGHNT and CDR2 YYREEE (reference sequence).

CDR3: CASSIGLAGGQQFF. CDR3 nucleotides: TGTGCCAGCAGCATCGGACTAGCGGGGGGCCAGCAGTTCTTC. The J gene is TRBJ2-1, the V gene TRBV7-2; TRBD2 aligns across 14 bases. Germline trimming cut 5 bases from V and 11 bases from J; bases unmatched to any gene: 5. The CDR3 consists of 14 residues. CDR1 SGHTA and CDR2 FQGNSA come from the germline V gene. Based on the CDR3 plus reference TRBV7-2 and TRBJ2-1, the full variable domain is GAGVSQSPSNKVTEKGKDVELRCDPISGHTALYWYRQSLGQGLEFLIYFQGNSAPDKSGLPSDRFSAERTGGSVSTLTIQRTQQEDSAVYLCASSIGLAGGQQFFGPGTRLTVL.

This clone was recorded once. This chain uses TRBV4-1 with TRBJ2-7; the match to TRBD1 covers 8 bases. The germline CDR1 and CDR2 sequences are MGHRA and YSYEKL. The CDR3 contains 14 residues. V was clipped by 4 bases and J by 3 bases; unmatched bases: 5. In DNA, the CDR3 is TGCGCCAGCAGCCGGGGACAGGTAGACTACGAGCAGTACTTC. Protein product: CASSRGQVDYEQYF.